This is a list of T cell receptor beta chains from one sample in a study of blood T cell repertoires in COVID-19. Using immunoSEQ multiplex PCR, the repertoire was profiled, and TCRdb retains in-frame clones only, with some absent. Among approximately 240,000 clones listed, approximately 90% were seen once. Sequenced sample: PBMCs or T cells enriched from blood (not recorded which). The receptors were sampled from a woman under 30 who had recovered from COVID-19. CDR3s include the opening cysteine and the closing phenylalanine or tryptophan. The D gene is left open where the match is weak.

v_call	j_call	d_call	cdr3_aa
TRBV24-1	TRBJ2-3	NA	CATSESVTDTQYF
TRBV3-1/TRBV3-2	TRBJ1-3	NA	CASSQRGGSGNTIYF
TRBV28	TRBJ1-2	NA	CASAGYGYTF
TRBV6-5	TRBJ2-7	TRBD1	CASRWDRGEGEQYF
TRBV15	TRBJ2-1	NA	CATSRDRTKGFF
TRBV5-4	TRBJ1-2	TRBD1	CASSPGQVAYGYTF
TRBV27	TRBJ2-2	NA	CASSSGVGELFF
TRBV19	TRBJ1-5	TRBD1	CARTMSGQEWKQPQHF
TRBV2	TRBJ2-6	NA	CASSRGPSGANVLTF
TRBV5-1	TRBJ1-6	TRBD1	CASSPGQNNSPLHF
TRBV11-3	TRBJ2-7	TRBD1	CASSRDSTYEQYF
TRBV5-1	TRBJ1-4	TRBD1	CASSSQGWEEKLFF
TRBV27	TRBJ1-2	TRBD1	CASRKQGARAGYTF
TRBV11-2	TRBJ2-7	NA	CASSSGVDMEYF
TRBV29-1	TRBJ2-3	NA	CSVGNPTGVGTDTQYF
TRBV3-1/TRBV3-2	TRBJ2-3	TRBD2	CASSQDWGGSTDTQYF
TRBV15	TRBJ1-5	TRBD1	CATSRATAQGWSNQPQHF
TRBV10-3	TRBJ1-1	NA	CASREGNTEAFF
TRBV6-5	TRBJ2-5	TRBD2	CASSYRGRVTETQYF
TRBV9	TRBJ1-6	NA	CASSGGRINSPLHF
TRBV10-3	TRBJ1-2	NA	CAISESGRDYGYTF
TRBV6-6	TRBJ1-1	NA	CASTNGGVPEAFF